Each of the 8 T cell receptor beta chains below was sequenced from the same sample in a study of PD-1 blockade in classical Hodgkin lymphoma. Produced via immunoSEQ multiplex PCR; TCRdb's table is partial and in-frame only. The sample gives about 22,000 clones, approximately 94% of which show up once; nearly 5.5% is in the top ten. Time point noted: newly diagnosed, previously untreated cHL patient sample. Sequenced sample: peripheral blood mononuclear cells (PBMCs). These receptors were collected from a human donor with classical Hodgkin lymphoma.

The CDR3 nucleotides are TGTGCCAGTAGTTATAGGGTAACGGAGACCCAGTACTTC. This gives the protein CASSYRVTETQYF. The V gene is TRBV19, the J gene TRBJ2-5; no clear D. Germline CDR1 LNHDA, CDR2 SQIVND (reference sequence). This CDR3 has 13 residues. V was pared by 5 bases and J by 5 bases, with 12 bases between.

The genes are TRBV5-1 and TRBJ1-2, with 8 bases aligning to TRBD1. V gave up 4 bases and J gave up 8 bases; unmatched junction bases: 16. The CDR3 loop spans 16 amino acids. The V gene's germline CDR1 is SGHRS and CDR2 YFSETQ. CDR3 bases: TGCGCCAGCAGCCAGAATCCGGGACAGGCGAAAGGGGGCTACACCTTC. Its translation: CASSQNPGQAKGGYTF.

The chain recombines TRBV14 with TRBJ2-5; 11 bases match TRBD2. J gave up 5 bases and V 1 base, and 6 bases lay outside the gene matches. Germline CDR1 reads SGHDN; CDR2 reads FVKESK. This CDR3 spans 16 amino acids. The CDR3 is CASSQGLAGGRETQYF. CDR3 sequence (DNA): TGTGCCAGCAGCCAAGGTCTAGCGGGGGGACGTGAGACCCAGTACTTC.

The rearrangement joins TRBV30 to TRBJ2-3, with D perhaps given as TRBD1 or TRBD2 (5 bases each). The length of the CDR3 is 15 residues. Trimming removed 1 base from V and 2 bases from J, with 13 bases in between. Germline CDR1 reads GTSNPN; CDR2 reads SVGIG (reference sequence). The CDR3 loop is CAWSDGGPHTDTQYF. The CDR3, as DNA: TGTGCCTGGAGTGATGGGGGTCCGCACACAGATACGCAGTATTTT.

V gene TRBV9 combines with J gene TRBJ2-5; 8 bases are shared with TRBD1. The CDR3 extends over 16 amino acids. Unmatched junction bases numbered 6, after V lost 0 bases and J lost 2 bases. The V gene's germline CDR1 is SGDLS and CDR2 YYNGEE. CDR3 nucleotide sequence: TGTGCCAGCAGCGTAGGGGCAGGGGGCGGACAAGAGACCCAGTACTTC. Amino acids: CASSVGAGGGQETQYF.

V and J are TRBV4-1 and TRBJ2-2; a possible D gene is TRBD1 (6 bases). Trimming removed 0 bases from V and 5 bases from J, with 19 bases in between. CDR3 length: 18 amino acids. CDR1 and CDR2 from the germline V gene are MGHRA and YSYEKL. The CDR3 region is CASSQEPHRVGLTGELFF. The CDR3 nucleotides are TGCGCCAGCAGCCAAGAACCCCACAGGGTTGGGCTGACCGGGGAGCTGTTTTTT.

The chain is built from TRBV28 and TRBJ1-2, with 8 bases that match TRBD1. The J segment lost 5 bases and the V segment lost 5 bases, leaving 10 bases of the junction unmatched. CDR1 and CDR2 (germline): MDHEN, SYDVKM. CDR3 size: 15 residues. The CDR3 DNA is TGTGCCAGCAGTCCTACGACAGGGGTAAGGTATGGCTACACCTTC. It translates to CASSPTTGVRYGYTF.

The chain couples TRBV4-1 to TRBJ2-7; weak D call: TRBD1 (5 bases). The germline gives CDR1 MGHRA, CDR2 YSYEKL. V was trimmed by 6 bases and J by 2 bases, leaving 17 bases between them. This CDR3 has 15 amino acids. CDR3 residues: CASSRQQDKTYEQYF. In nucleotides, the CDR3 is TGCGCCAGCAGTCGCCAACAGGACAAGACCTACGAGCAGTACTTC.